This T cell receptor beta chain emerged from a study of cytomegalovirus exposure and HLA in healthy donors. Study overall: Early released data had tens of millions of unique TCRs, all coming from HLA-typed donors. Study findings and constraints: When presence/absence was analysed, sequencing depth was taken to be roughly uniform across donors. Immune exposure information available was restricted to CMV serostatus.

The table lists this clone with a few counts. Its antigen remains unidentified. V trimming: 6 bases; J trimming: 1 base; junction bases outside the gene matches: 5. This CDR3 region has 15 residues. Germline CDR1 and CDR2: LNHDA and SQIVND (reference sequence). The study ran its PCR with 60 Vbeta and 13 Jbeta primers. Measured with immunoSEQ multiplex PCR; TCRdb has only the in-frame clones, and not every one. The sample carries a few hundred thousand clones, approximately 82% recorded once. The sample taken for sequencing was PBMCs. The V and J genes are TRBV19 and TRBJ1-1, with 10 bases matching TRBD1. The sequence was obtained from a woman aged 55-70 years in good health and CMV-seropositive. The CDR3 sequence: CASRGQGGENTEAFF. CDR3 sequence (DNA): TGTGCCAGTAGAGGACAGGGGGGAGAGAACACTGAAGCTTTCTTT.